The T cell receptor (beta chain) under discussion was sequenced for a study of T cells in Graves' hyperthyroidism and ophthalmopathy. Study-wide results and caveats: Blood also contained most expanded thyroid clonotypes above 0.001. A model using 13 V-J features told ophthalmopathy apart from stable hyperthyroidism.

It was RNA transcripts that yielded the amplified TCR beta CDR3 regions. A set of HTBI primers served as the primers for a first-round RT-PCR of the TCR CDR3. TCRdb passed the multiplex PCR reads through MiXCR, listing each CDR3 protein once. The sample records approximately 100,000 distinct CDR3 sequences, about half being singletons. PBMCs were sourced from more than 9 ml fresh peripheral blood. In this sample, this clonotype turned up many times. Its antigen remains unknown. Trimming took 2 bases from V and 9 from J, leaving 8 bases between them. This CDR3 spans 12 amino acids. CDR1 is MNHNS and CDR2 is SASEGT in the germline V gene.

The sample taken for sequencing was blood. This TCR derives from a man in his forties with Graves' hyperthyroidism. The chain has TRBV6-1 and TRBJ2-1; D perhaps matches TRBD2 (5 bases). CDR3: CASSERGLEQFF. DNA for the CDR3: TGTGCCAGCAGTGAAAGAGGGCTTGAGCAGTTCTTC.